The 26 T cell receptor beta chains in this list originate from one sample, sequenced in a study of naive CD8 T cells in extremely preterm neonates. The study's findings and limits: Compared with older groups, preterm CDR3s were shorter, with fewer N additions and less trimming.

These receptors have no known antigen. Only in-frame clones appear in the TCRdb table, and some are missing; sequencing was by immunoSEQ multiplex PCR. Here the sample spans about 23,000 clones, approximately 89% being singletons. Extremely preterm deliveries at roughly 22-27 weeks of gestation provided the preterm samples. What was sequenced was naive CD8+ T cells from cord blood. The receptors originated from a boy who was born preterm.

To note about this clone: In the same sample, other DNA sequences code for this CDR3. J is TRBJ1-2 and V is TRBV27; 11 bases agree with TRBD1. The CDR3 totals 14 residues. Looked up from germline, CDR1 is MNHEY and CDR2 is SMNVEV (reference sequence). J gave up 4 bases and V 2 bases, and 0 bases lay outside the gene matches. CDR3 protein: CASSLGTGGYGYTF. The DNA for the CDR3 is TGTGCCAGCAGTTTAGGGACAGGGGGCTATGGCTACACCTTC.

The chain couples TRBV6-5 to TRBJ1-5, with D maybe TRBD1 (6 bases). Per the germline V gene, CDR1 is MNHEY and CDR2 is SVGAGI. Trimming took off 2 bases at V and 5 bases at J, with 7 bases between the two ends. The CDR3 has 13 residues. The CDR3 loop is CASSYRGDQPQHF. In nucleotides, the CDR3 is TGTGCCAGCAGTTACAGGGGGGATCAGCCCCAGCATTTT.

The chain uses TRBV11-2 and TRBJ2-7, with no clear D. The V and J ends lost 0 bases and 0 bases respectively, with 6 bases between them. This CDR3 is 14 amino acids long. The germline CDR1 and CDR2 sequences are SGHAT and FQNNGV. The CDR3 DNA reads TGTGCCAGCAGCTTAGATTTTGGCTCCTACGAGCAGTACTTC. Protein sequence: CASSLDFGSYEQYF.

The CDR3 sequence: CASSTTRLETQYF. In nucleotides, the CDR3 is TGTGCCAGTAGTACGACTAGGTTAGAGACCCAGTACTTC. The chain links TRBV19 to TRBJ2-5, with D possibly matching TRBD2 (6 bases). The CDR3 contains 13 residues. Per germline, CDR1 LNHDA and CDR2 SQIVND (reference sequence). V was cut by 4 bases and J by 4 bases, with 10 bases left in between.

The chain joins TRBV9 to TRBJ1-3; weak D call: TRBD1 (5 bases). This CDR3 has 12 residues. The germline CDR1 and CDR2 sequences are SGDLS and YYNGEE. Deletions cut 3 bases from V and 4 bases from J, with 5 bases between. This chain's CDR3 is CASSGQGNTIYF. DNA for the CDR3: TGTGCCAGCAGCGGACAGGGAAACACCATATATTTT. The full variable domain, in which reference TRBV9 and TRBJ1-3 provide the parts outside the CDR3, is DSGVTQTPKHLITATGQRVTLRCSPRSGDLSVYWYQQSLDQGLQFLIQYYNGEERAKGNILERFSAQQFPDLHSELNLSSLELGDSALYFCASSGQGNTIYFGEGSWLTVV.

V and J are TRBV29-1 and TRBJ2-2; 9 bases match TRBD1. The CDR3 consists of 14 residues. V gave up 5 bases and J gave up 7 bases; unmatched junction bases: 8. CDR1 and CDR2 from the germline V gene are SQVTM and ANQGSEA. The CDR3: CSVPGTGHGGELFF. CDR3 DNA sequence: TGCAGCGTTCCCGGGACAGGGCACGGCGGGGAGCTGTTTTTT.

This clone was seen only once. The gene calls are TRBV14 and TRBJ2-1; 9 nucleotides agree with TRBD1. The V gene end was trimmed by 3 bases and the J gene end by 3 bases; junction bases not matched to a gene: 0. Per germline, CDR1 SGHDN and CDR2 FVKESK. The CDR3 totals 14 residues. CDR3 bases: TGTGCCAGCAGCCAGACAGGGGGCTACAATGAGCAGTTCTTC. The encoded protein is CASSQTGGYNEQFF.

The genes are TRBV12-5 and TRBJ1-2; D unresolved. CDR3 length: 11 residues. The ends were cut back, 1 base at V and 7 bases at J, with 4 bases in the middle. Germline V gene sequence: CDR1 LGHNT, CDR2 FRNRAP. In DNA, the CDR3 is TGTGCTAGTGGTTTGGGGGTTGGCTACACCTTC. Its protein product is CASGLGVGYTF. The full variable domain, rest sourced from reference TRBV12-5 and TRBJ1-2, is DARVTQTPRHKVTEMGQEVTMRCQPILGHNTVFWYRQTMMQGLELLAYFRNRAPLDDSGMPKDRFSAEMPDATLATLKIQPSEPRDSAVYFCASGLGVGYTFGSGTRLTVV.

V gene TRBV10-3 combines with J gene TRBJ2-7; 10 nucleotides align to TRBD1. The CDR3 is 16 amino acids. The germline V gene encodes CDR1 ENHRY and CDR2 SYGVKD. The V segment lost 8 bases and the J segment 2 bases; nucleotides outside the gene matches: 12. The DNA of the CDR3 is TGTGCCATCCTAAGTGAAACCGGGACAGGGGCCTACGAGCAGTACTTC. As protein: CAILSETGTGAYEQYF.

This chain uses TRBV4-1 with TRBJ1-6; possibly TRBD1 for D (5 bases). V lost 0 bases and J 11 bases, leaving 5 bases between the germline ends. Germline assignment: CDR1 MGHRA and CDR2 YSYEKL. This CDR3 region has 12 residues. The CDR3 sequence: CASSQDRAPLHF. CDR3 bases: TGCGCCAGCAGCCAAGACAGGGCACCCCTCCACTTT.

The chain recombines TRBV2 with TRBJ2-1; 13 positions agree with TRBD2. V trimming: 2 bases; J trimming: 5 bases; junction bases outside the gene matches: 3. The CDR3 totals 16 residues. Looked up from germline, CDR1 is SNHLY and CDR2 is FYNNEI. CDR3 sequence: CASSELLAGGDNEQFF. In DNA, the CDR3 is TGTGCCAGCAGTGAACTACTAGCGGGGGGGGACAATGAGCAGTTCTTC.

V is TRBV29-1 and J is TRBJ1-2; D possibly corresponds to TRBD1 (6 bases). The CDR3 runs to 14 residues. Looked up from germline, CDR1 is SQVTM and CDR2 is ANQGSEA. Trimming left V 7 bases short and J 3 bases short, with 18 bases between. CDR3 sequence reads: CSARGGAPDYGYTF. CDR3 sequence (DNA): TGCAGCGCTCGCGGGGGGGCGCCAGACTATGGCTACACCTTC.

The chain is built from TRBV5-6 and TRBJ2-7; TRBD2 is a possible D gene (6 bases). Germline assignment: CDR1 SGHDT and CDR2 YYEEEE. The CDR3 loop spans 13 amino acids. Trimming took off 3 bases at V and 3 bases at J, with 10 bases between the two ends. The CDR3 sequence: CASSSGTGYEQYF. Written as DNA, the CDR3 is TGTGCCAGCAGCTCTGGGACTGGCTACGAGCAGTACTTC.

The chain couples TRBV27 to TRBJ1-2; D may be TRBD1 (6 bases). This CDR3 has 13 amino acids. V lost 6 bases, J lost 2 bases, and 10 bases lay in between. Germline-derived CDR1 and CDR2 are MNHEY and SMNVEV (reference sequence). DNA of the CDR3: TGTGCCAGCAGCCCGGGACAAAACTATGGCTACACCTTC. Translated, it gives CASSPGQNYGYTF.

This sequence joins TRBV7-2 and TRBJ1-4, with 10 bases identical to TRBD1. V trimming: 2 bases; J trimming: 7 bases; junction bases outside the gene matches: 7. The CDR3 is 16 amino acids. The germline gives CDR1 SGHTA, CDR2 FQGNSA. CDR3 bases: TGTGCCAGCAGCTTAAACCCCGGGACAGGGGTTGAAAAACTGTTTTTT. This encodes CASSLNPGTGVEKLFF.

The CDR3 nucleotides read TGCGCCAGCAGCCAAGTTCAGGGGCCAGATACGCAGTATTTT. Translating it yields CASSQVQGPDTQYF. V gene TRBV4-1 combines with J gene TRBJ2-3; tentatively, D is TRBD1 (6 bases). CDR1 and CDR2 from the germline V gene are MGHRA and YSYEKL. Trimming shortened V by 1 base and J by 4 bases, and 9 bases separated the two germline ends. The CDR3 is made up of 14 amino acids.

This chain links TRBV11-2 with TRBJ1-2; tentative D call: TRBD1 (6 bases). This CDR3 comprises 16 residues. Per the germline V gene, CDR1 is SGHAT and CDR2 is FQNNGV. V gave up 4 bases and J gave up 2 bases, with 17 bases separating them. This CDR3 is CASSSLLRGLNYGYTF. CDR3 bases: TGTGCCAGCAGCTCCCTTCTACGGGGGCTAAACTATGGCTACACCTTC.

The chain carries TRBV4-1 and TRBJ2-7; D perhaps matches TRBD1 (5 bases). The V and J ends lost 1 base and 0 bases respectively, with 7 bases between them. In germline, CDR1 is MGHRA, CDR2 YSYEKL. CDR3 length: 14 residues. The DNA of the CDR3 is TGCGCCAGCAGCCAAGTCCAGGGCTCCTACGAGCAGTACTTC. It yields the protein CASSQVQGSYEQYF.

The rearrangement links TRBV7-3 to TRBJ2-5, with TRBD2 as a possible D gene (5 bases). V was trimmed by 3 bases and J by 4 bases, leaving 9 bases between them. Germline CDR1 and CDR2: SGHTA and FQGTGA. The CDR3 runs to 13 residues. Here the CDR3 reads CASSLGRGETQYF. In nucleotides, the CDR3 is TGTGCCAGCAGCTTGGGGAGAGGAGAGACCCAGTACTTC.

The rearrangement uses TRBV11-2 and TRBJ1-2; D possibly corresponds to TRBD1 (5 bases). CDR1 and CDR2 from the germline V gene are SGHAT and FQNNGV. V gave up 1 base and J gave up 1 base, with 7 bases separating them. The CDR3 loop spans 14 amino acids. The DNA of the CDR3 is TGTGCCAGCAGCTTAGTGGGGGGTAACTATGGCTACACCTTC. Translation gives CASSLVGGNYGYTF.

The V gene is TRBV19, the J gene TRBJ1-1; 9 bases are shared with TRBD1. Germline trimming cut 10 bases from V and 4 bases from J; bases unmatched to any gene: 4. The germline V gene has CDR1 LNHDA and CDR2 SQIVND (reference sequence). The CDR3 runs to 12 residues. CDR3 in amino acids: CATATGGTEAFF. The CDR3 nucleotides read TGTGCCACCGCGACAGGGGGCACTGAAGCTTTCTTT.

This chain joins TRBV9 and TRBJ2-7, with 7 bases lining up with TRBD1. The germline V gene has CDR1 SGDLS and CDR2 YYNGEE. The V and J ends lost 1 base and 3 bases, in that order; junction bases with no gene match: 4. The CDR3 runs to 14 residues. CDR3 loop: CASSVKTGNYEQYF. Written as DNA, the CDR3 is TGTGCCAGCAGCGTAAAGACAGGGAACTACGAGCAGTACTTC.

This chain joins TRBV5-1 and TRBJ1-4; unclear D gene. This CDR3 region has 16 residues. V was cut by 1 base and J by 5 bases, with 15 bases left in between. Germline V gene sequence: CDR1 SGHRS, CDR2 YFSETQ. The CDR3 reads CASSLHRPDRNEKLFF. CDR3 sequence (DNA): TGCGCCAGCAGCTTGCACCGACCGGATAGGAATGAAAAACTGTTTTTT.

V is TRBV7-9 and J is TRBJ2-7; maybe TRBD2 (6 bases). The CDR3 totals 14 residues. The V end was cut by 3 bases, the J end by 3 bases, with 12 bases between. Germline-derived CDR1 and CDR2 are SEHNR and FQNEAQ (reference sequence). The CDR3 spells CASSFAGINYEQYF. Here the CDR3 DNA reads TGTGCCAGCAGCTTTGCGGGAATAAACTACGAGCAGTACTTC.

V usage is TRBV19 and J usage is TRBJ1-1; TRBD1 matches at 8 bases. J gave up 6 bases and V 1 base, and 7 bases lay outside the gene matches. Germline V gene lookup returns CDR1 LNHDA and CDR2 SQIVND (reference sequence). CDR3 length: 15 residues. This CDR3 reads CASSIGPGQGAEAFF. The CDR3 DNA is TGTGCCAGTAGTATAGGCCCCGGACAGGGCGCTGAAGCTTTCTTT.

Comments on this clone: Its ends do not fully match the called genes, so a read error is possible. V usage is TRBV6-5 and J usage is TRBJ2-6; D call uncertain. The germline V gene encodes CDR1 MNHEY and CDR2 SVGAGI. The CDR3 consists of 14 residues. Here the CDR3 reads CAGSYNSGANVLTF. The CDR3 nucleotides read TGTGCCGGCAGTTACAACTCTGGGGCCAACGTCCTGACTTTC.